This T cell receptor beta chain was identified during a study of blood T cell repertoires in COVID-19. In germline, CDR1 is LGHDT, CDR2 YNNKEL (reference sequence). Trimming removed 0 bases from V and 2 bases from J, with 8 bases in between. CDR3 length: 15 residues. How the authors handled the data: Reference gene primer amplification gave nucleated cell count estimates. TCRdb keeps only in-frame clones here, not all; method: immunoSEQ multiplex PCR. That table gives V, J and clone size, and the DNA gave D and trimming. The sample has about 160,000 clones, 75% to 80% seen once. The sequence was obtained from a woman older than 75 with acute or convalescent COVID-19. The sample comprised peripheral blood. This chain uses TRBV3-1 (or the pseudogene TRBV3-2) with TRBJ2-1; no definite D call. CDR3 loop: CASSQDPHTYNEQFF. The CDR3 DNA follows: TGTGCCAGCAGCCAAGACCCACATACCTACAATGAGCAGTTCTTC.